The rows below give T cell receptor beta chains drawn from one sample of a study of Tregs in tolerant kidney transplant recipients. Produced via immunoSEQ multiplex PCR; TCRdb's table is partial and in-frame only. The sample lists around 86,000 clones; roughly nine tenths were seen once. The sequencing used CD4+ T cells from blood (PBMCs), collected 24 months after the transplant. The source is a human patient who received a combined kidney and bone marrow transplant. Some of these T cells may belong to the graft donor. Both conserved end residues are part of each CDR3. D genes are given only for firm matches. Size tells how often a clone was seen (once, few, many) or the class of an expanded clone, and some rows leave it out.

j_call | d_call | clone_size | v_call | cdr3_aa | cdr3_nt
TRBJ2-4 | NA | NA | TRBV2 | CASSEHAKNIQYF | TGTGCCAGCAGTGAACATGCCAAAAACATTCAGTACTTC
TRBJ1-5 | TRBD1 | NA | TRBV6-5 | CASSSNRGQEPQHF | TGTGCCAGCAGTTCTAACAGGGGGCAAGAGCCCCAGCATTTT
TRBJ2-3 | NA | NA | TRBV11-2 | CASNLGLATDTQYF | TGTGCCAGCAATCTCGGACTCGCAACAGATACGCAGTATTTT
TRBJ2-7 | NA | NA | TRBV7-5 | CVRSICRGLHEQYF | TGTGTCAGAAGCATATGCAGGGGGCTCCACGAGCAGTACTTC
TRBJ1-3 | NA | NA | TRBV2 | CASTRGGNRNTIYF | TGTGCCAGCACCCGAGGAGGGAATCGAAACACCATATATTTT
TRBJ1-4 | NA | few | TRBV30 | CASIGTNEKLFF | TGTGCCTCGATCGGGACTAATGAAAAACTGTTTTTT
TRBJ1-2 | NA | NA | TRBV15 | CATSSSNYGYTF | TGTGCCACCAGCAGCAGTAACTATGGCTACACCTTC
TRBJ2-2 | NA | NA | TRBV5-1 | CASSLSGLSTGELFF | TGCGCCAGCAGCTTGTCAGGGTTGAGCACCGGGGAGCTGTTTTTT
TRBJ2-7 | TRBD1 | NA | TRBV9 | CASSVAPTTGSSYEQYF | TGTGCCAGCAGCGTAGCTCCTACGACAGGGAGCTCCTACGAGCAGTACTTC
TRBJ1-5 | NA | NA | TRBV6-1 | CASTSGFGNQPQHF | TGTGCCAGCACCTCGGGGTTTGGCAATCAGCCCCAGCATTTT
TRBJ1-1 | NA | NA | TRBV5-5 | CASSLFQNTEAFF | TGTGCCAGCAGCTTATTCCAGAACACTGAAGCTTTCTTT
TRBJ1-2 | NA | once | TRBV4-3 | CASSQDWAGPRGHYGYTF | TGCGCCAGCAGCCAAGATTGGGCAGGTCCCCGCGGGCACTATGGCTACACCTTC
TRBJ2-7 | TRBD2 | NA | TRBV4-1 | CASSQEASGGSYEQYF | TGCGCCAGCAGCCAAGAAGCTAGCGGGGGTTCCTACGAGCAGTACTTC
TRBJ2-1 | TRBD2 | NA | TRBV29-1 | CSVRGDNEQFF | TGCAGCGTTCGGGGGGACAATGAGCAGTTCTTC
TRBJ2-1 | TRBD2 | once | TRBV10-1 | CASSESGRWGGSSNEQFF | TGCGCCAGCAGTGAGTCAGGGAGGTGGGGGGGGTCTAGTAATGAGCAGTTCTTC
TRBJ2-1 | TRBD1 | NA | TRBV7-7 | CASSRDRANEQFF | TGTGCCAGCAGCCGGGACAGGGCCAATGAGCAGTTCTTC
TRBJ2-7 | TRBD1 | few | TRBV7-6 | CASSPWTGEQYF | TGTGCCAGCAGCCCTTGGACAGGGGAGCAGTACTTC
TRBJ2-7 | TRBD2 | NA | TRBV27 | CASSLGASGAYEQYF | TGTGCCAGCAGTTTAGGGGCTAGCGGGGCCTACGAGCAGTACTTC
TRBJ2-7 | NA | NA | TRBV7-6 | CASSFGGSYEQYF | TGTGCCAGCAGCTTCGGGGGATCCTACGAGCAGTACTTC